This T cell receptor beta chain is from a study of beta chain features in type 1 diabetes. One heparinised draw, averaging roughly 110 mL, was taken per donor. Central memory, naive, regulatory and stem cell-like memory CD4+ cells were sorted by CD45RO/CCR7/CD25/CD127/CD95/CD27. The V gene's germline CDR1 is WNHNN and CDR2 SYGVQD (reference sequence). After removal of 9 bases from V and 1 base from J, the junction contained 8 bases not matched to a gene. The CDR3 extends over 14 amino acids. Sequencing targeted expressed TCRB transcripts, as all isolated RNA had been reverse transcribed. Sequenced by immunoSEQ multiplex PCR; TCRdb stores in-frame clones only, minus some. The data show about 240,000 clones, around 26% seen once.

Sequenced sample: central memory CD4+ T cells from blood. The clonotype originates from a man aged 25 to 40 in good health. J is TRBJ2-5 and V is TRBV10-1; TRBD1 matches 7 bases. CDR3 residues: CARKRTGLQETQYF. In DNA, the CDR3 is TGCGCCAGGAAAAGGACAGGACTCCAAGAGACCCAGTACTTC.